This TCR beta chain was identified in a study of technical replicates of blood from a few donors. The CDR3 sequence is 13 residues long. Germline trimming cut 7 bases from V and 4 bases from J; bases unmatched to any gene: 6. CDR1 SGHRS and CDR2 YFSETQ come from the germline V gene. Profiling relied on immunoSEQ multiplex PCR, and the TCRdb table lists in-frame clones only, not all of them. The repertoire holds tens of thousands of clones, with more than 90% as singletons. The chain joins TRBV5-1 to TRBJ2-3; 7 bases line up with TRBD1. Sequencing used T cells isolated from PBMCs. The clonotype comes from a human donor in good health. The CDR3 region has the DNA TGCGCCAGCGCACAGGGGTATGCAGATACGCAGTATTTT. It yields the protein CASAQGYADTQYF.